Each of the 2 T cell receptor beta chains below was sequenced from the same sample in a study of cytomegalovirus exposure and HLA in healthy donors. Primers: 60 Vbeta forward and 13 Jbeta reverse. Sequenced by immunoSEQ multiplex PCR; TCRdb stores in-frame clones only, minus some. The sample lists about 180,000 clones; roughly 80% were seen once. Sequencing was done on a sample of PBMCs. The origin of the receptors is a girl aged 10-17 years in good health and CMV-seropositive.

J is TRBJ2-7 and V is TRBV6-5, with 8 bases aligning to TRBD1. Per germline, CDR1 MNHEY and CDR2 SVGAGI. After removal of 0 bases from V and 5 bases from J, the junction contained 6 bases not matched to a gene. This CDR3 is 15 amino acids long. Written as DNA, the CDR3 is TGTGCCAGCAGTTACTCAAGGACAGGGACCCACGAGCAGTACTTC. Protein: CASSYSRTGTHEQYF.

The chain combines TRBV12-5 with TRBJ2-7, with 8 bases aligning to TRBD2. Germline V gene lookup returns CDR1 LGHNT and CDR2 FRNRAP. The CDR3 runs to 13 residues. V shed 4 bases and J 2 bases; nucleotides not matched to a gene: 1. The CDR3 sequence is CASGSGLAYEQYF. The CDR3 region has the DNA TGTGCTAGTGGTTCGGGACTAGCCTACGAGCAGTACTTC.